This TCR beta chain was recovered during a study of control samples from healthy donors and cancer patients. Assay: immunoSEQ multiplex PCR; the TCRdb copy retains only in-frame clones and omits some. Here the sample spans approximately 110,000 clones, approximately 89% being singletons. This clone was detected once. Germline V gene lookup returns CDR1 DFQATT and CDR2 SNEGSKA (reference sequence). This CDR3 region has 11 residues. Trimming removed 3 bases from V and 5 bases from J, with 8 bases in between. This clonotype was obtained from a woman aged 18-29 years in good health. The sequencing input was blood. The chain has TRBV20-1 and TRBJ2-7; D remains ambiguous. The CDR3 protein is CSASPLHEQYF. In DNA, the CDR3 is TGCAGTGCTAGTCCCCTACACGAGCAGTACTTC.